The 27 T cell receptor beta chains below all came from one sample that was sequenced in a study of CD8 T cells in ankylosing spondylitis. TCRdb itself ran the 5' RACE reads through MiXCR, one entry per CDR3 protein. In the table there are some 150,000 distinct CDR3 sequences, more than 9.5% of which are singletons. The sample taken for sequencing was blood, either unsorted or a sorted T cell fraction (not recorded which). The receptors come from a female donor with ankylosing spondylitis or in good health (not recorded which).

As concerns this clonotype: This CDR3 is missing its conserved last phenylalanine or tryptophan, likely due to a read error. The rearrangement links TRBV5-1 to TRBJ1-4; the match to TRBD1 covers 7 bases. The V segment lost 3 bases and the J segment 8 bases; nucleotides outside the gene matches: 7. Germline loops: CDR1 SGHRS, CDR2 YFSETQ. CDR3 length equals 14 residues. The CDR3 DNA follows: TGCGCCAGCAGCTCCGGGACAGCCGGCGAAAAACTGTTTTAT. Its translation is CASSSGTAGEKLFY.

This clonotype was detected only a few times. CDR3: CASSSGQAYTSSYEQYF. CDR3 nucleotide sequence: TGTGCCAGCAGTTCTGGACAGGCGTATACAAGCTCCTACGAGCAGTACTTC. The chain recombines TRBV12-3 or TRBV12-4 with TRBJ2-7; TRBD1 matches at 7 bases. The ends lost 4 bases at V and 0 bases at J; junction bases unmatched: 12. There are 17 residues in the CDR3.

This clonotype has ten or more counts. The chain carries TRBV29-1 and TRBJ2-5; 10 bases align to TRBD1. V lost 4 bases and J lost 6; bases outside the gene matches: 8. This CDR3 is 14 amino acids long. In germline, CDR1 is SQVTM, CDR2 ANQGSEA. CDR3 amino acids: CSVGMDRGAKTQYF. DNA of the CDR3: TGCAGCGTTGGTATGGACAGGGGGGCGAAGACCCAGTACTTC. Full variable domain (rest looked up from reference TRBV29-1 and TRBJ2-5): SAVISQKPSRDICQRGTSLTIQCQVDSQVTMMFWYRQQPGQSLTLIATANQGSEATYESGFVIDKFPISRPNLTFSTLTVSNMSPEDSSIYLCSVGMDRGAKTQYFGPGTRLLVL.

This clonotype was counted many times. V is TRBV5-1 and J is TRBJ1-1; no clear D. In germline, CDR1 is SGHRS, CDR2 YFSETQ. V shed 5 bases and J shed 1 base, with 9 bases lying between them. The CDR3 consists of 13 residues. CDR3 in DNA: TGCGCCAGCAGGTTACAGACGAACACTGAAGCTTTCTTT. Its translation is CASRLQTNTEAFF.

V usage is TRBV12-3 or TRBV12-4 and J usage is TRBJ1-1; TRBD1 is a possible D gene (6 bases). This CDR3 contains 13 residues. V shed 9 bases and J shed 6 bases, with 17 bases lying between them. CDR3 DNA: TGTGCCAGTCGGAACAGGGCTAACGCTGAAGCTTTCTTT. It is translated as CASRNRANAEAFF.

This clonotype was seen ten or more times. The chain employs TRBV12-3 or TRBV12-4 and TRBJ2-7; D is uncertain. V was clipped by 10 bases and J by 0 bases, with 10 bases between them. The CDR3 covers 12 residues. The CDR3 nucleotides are TGTGCCACCCAGAAGGACTCCTACGAGCAGTACTTC. Protein sequence: CATQKDSYEQYF.

This clonotype was counted at least ten times. This CDR3 reads CASSQLTDTQYF. The CDR3 DNA sequence: TGTGCCAGCAGCCAACTCACAGATACGCAGTATTTT. The chain links TRBV14 to TRBJ2-3; D is ambiguous. The germline V and J ends were trimmed by 2 bases and 2 bases, with 2 bases remaining between them. The CDR3 totals 12 residues. Germline loops: CDR1 SGHDN, CDR2 FVKESK.

This clonotype was observed at least ten times. V gene TRBV5-1 combines with J gene TRBJ1-1, with a tentative D call TRBD1 (5 bases). This CDR3 comprises 15 residues. Germline CDR1 and CDR2: SGHRS and YFSETQ. Trimming shortened V by 0 bases and J by 0 bases, and 9 bases separated the two germline ends. CDR3 sequence (DNA): TGCGCCAGCAGCTTGGCACAGGTCATGAACACTGAAGCTTTCTTT. Encoded protein: CASSLAQVMNTEAFF.

This clonotype was found many times. The rearrangement joins TRBV5-6 to TRBJ2-1; 10 bases map to TRBD2. V was clipped by 4 bases and J by 6 bases; unmatched bases: 10. Germline V CDR1 and CDR2: SGHDT, YYEEEE. The CDR3 contains 16 residues. The CDR3 loop is CASSANLAGGGNEQFF. Written as DNA, the CDR3 is TGTGCCAGCAGCGCAAACTTAGCGGGGGGAGGCAATGAGCAGTTCTTC.

This clonotype was counted many times. V and J are TRBV24-1 and TRBJ1-5; no clear D. Trimming cost V 9 bases and J 4 bases, with 12 bases left between them. The CDR3 has 13 residues. Germline CDR1 is KGHDR and CDR2 is SFDVKD. CDR3 in amino acids: CATQGGGNQPQHF. The CDR3 nucleotides read TGTGCCACCCAAGGCGGAGGGAATCAGCCCCAGCATTTT.

This clonotype has at least ten counts. The gene calls are TRBV5-1 and TRBJ2-5; D may be TRBD2 (5 bases). Trimming removed 1 base at V and 5 bases at J, with 12 bases between. The CDR3 contains 14 residues. Germline CDR1 and CDR2: SGHRS and YFSETQ. CDR3 region: CASSLPGNWETQYF. The CDR3, as DNA: TGCGCCAGCAGCTTGCCGGGAAATTGGGAGACCCAGTACTTC.

There are many counts of this clonotype. V gene TRBV18 combines with J gene TRBJ2-5; D is unclear. This CDR3 has 13 amino acids. Germline CDR1 and CDR2: KGHSH and LQKENI. V shed 0 bases and J shed 2 bases, with 4 bases lying between them. CDR3 nucleotides: TGTGCCAGCTCACCACCGGATCAAGAGACCCAGTACTTC. It specifies CASSPPDQETQYF.

This clonotype occurred a few times. This chain connects TRBV4-1 to TRBJ2-5, with D possibly TRBD1 on 5 matching bases. The V and J ends lost 2 bases and 1 base respectively, with 8 bases between them. This CDR3 has 14 amino acids. Germline CDR1 and CDR2: MGHRA and YSYEKL. Written as DNA, the CDR3 is TGCGCCAGCAGCCAATGGCAGGGCCAAGAGACCCAGTACTTC. Translated, it gives CASSQWQGQETQYF.

This clonotype was counted many times. The gene calls are TRBV7-2 and TRBJ2-1; possible D gene TRBD2, 5 bases. Per germline, CDR1 SGHTA and CDR2 FQGNSA. This CDR3 spans 13 amino acids. Deletions cut 1 base from V and 10 bases from J, with 11 bases between. This CDR3 reads CASSLDSSYEQFF. DNA for the CDR3: TGTGCCAGCAGCTTAGATTCTAGCTACGAGCAGTTCTTC.

This clonotype has a count of ten or more. The chain has TRBV20-1 and TRBJ2-1; D unresolved. The CDR3 is 14 residues long. CDR1 DFQATT and CDR2 SNEGSKA come from the germline V gene (reference sequence). V was cut by 0 bases and J by 4 bases, with 10 bases left in between. In DNA, the CDR3 is TGCAGTGCTAGAGACAGCTTATTATACAATGAGCAGTTCTTC. It translates to CSARDSLLYNEQFF.

This clonotype was counted between two and nine times. The J gene is TRBJ2-7, the V gene TRBV5-6; D gene uncertain. The V and J ends lost 2 bases and 5 bases respectively, with 11 bases between them. CDR1 and CDR2 from the germline V gene are SGHDT and YYEEEE. The CDR3 runs to 13 residues. The CDR3 region has the DNA TGTGCCAGCAGCTTCAAGGGCACCCACGAGCAGTACTTC. Translating it yields CASSFKGTHEQYF.

As concerns this clonotype: This could be a read error, since a much larger clone is one nucleotide away. This chain uses TRBV12-3 or TRBV12-4 with TRBJ2-2; perhaps TRBD1 as D (6 bases). The CDR3 length is 15 residues. CDR3 coding DNA: TGTGCCGGGAAGTCGGACAGCTATTACACCGGGGAGCTGCTTTTT. Translated, it gives CAGKSDSYYTGELLF.

This clonotype has ten or more counts. V gene TRBV27 combines with J gene TRBJ1-2; no definite D call. CDR3 size: 12 residues. Germline CDR1 is MNHEY and CDR2 is SMNVEV (reference sequence). The V and J ends lost 2 bases and 4 bases respectively, with 5 bases between them. CDR3 bases: TGTGCCAGCAGTTTAACAGCCTATGGCTACACCTTC. This gives the protein CASSLTAYGYTF.

V usage is TRBV7-6 and J usage is TRBJ2-7; 10 bases align to TRBD2. CDR1 SGHVS and CDR2 FNYEAQ come from the germline V gene. V lost 11 bases and J lost 0; bases outside the gene matches: 19. This CDR3 is built from 18 residues. The CDR3 coding sequence is TGTGCCCGCATGCCGGGGGGACTAGCGCCTTCGAGCTCCTACGAGCAGTACTTC. As protein: CARMPGGLAPSSSYEQYF.

This clonotype was counted only a few times. A much more abundant neighbour one base away suggests this may be a read error. The chain links TRBV5-1 to TRBJ2-1; 7 bases agree with TRBD2. Germline CDR1 reads SGHRS; CDR2 reads YFSETQ. Unmatched junction bases numbered 13, after V lost 7 bases and J lost 12 bases. The CDR3 sequence is 13 residues long. DNA of the CDR3: TGCGCCAGCGGAGCCGGGAGGAAAGGGGTGCAGTTCTTC. Translating it yields CASGAGRKGVQFF.

The chain uses TRBV4-2 and TRBJ2-3; possible D gene TRBD2, 5 bases. V lost 10 bases, J lost 2 bases, and 19 bases lay in between. CDR3 length: 15 residues. The germline V gene encodes CDR1 LGHNA and CDR2 YNFKEQ. In DNA form, the CDR3 reads TGTGCCATGAGCCCCCGGCGCGGACTCACAGATACGCAGTATTTT. Translation: CAMSPRRGLTDTQYF.

This clonotype was recorded at least ten times. DNA for the CDR3: TGCGCCAGCAGTTCCGGGGGGGCCCCCTACAATGAGCAGTTCTTC. Its protein is CASSSGGAPYNEQFF. J is TRBJ2-1 and V is TRBV10-1, with 8 bases that match TRBD2. Unmatched junction bases numbered 5, after V lost 5 bases and J lost 2 bases. The germline gives CDR1 WNHNN, CDR2 SYGVQD (reference sequence). This CDR3 region has 15 residues.

This chain connects TRBV20-1 to TRBJ2-1; 9 nucleotides match TRBD2. CDR3 length: 15 amino acids. The V gene end was trimmed by 1 base and the J gene end by 3 bases; junction bases not matched to a gene: 4. Per the germline V gene, CDR1 is DFQATT and CDR2 is SNEGSKA (reference sequence). The CDR3 bases are TGCAGTGCTAGAGTGGGTAGCGGGAGCTACAATGAGCAGTTCTTC. This encodes CSARVGSGSYNEQFF.

This clonotype was counted at least ten times. The genes are TRBV11-3 and TRBJ2-3; weak D call: TRBD1 (6 bases). Germline CDR1 and CDR2: SGHNT and YENEEA. Trimming left V 0 bases short and J 7 bases short, with 20 bases between. The CDR3 sequence is 17 residues long. The CDR3 sequence: CASSLDAGAASVYTQYF. The CDR3 bases are TGTGCCAGCAGCTTAGACGCAGGGGCCGCGTCGGTATATACGCAGTATTTT. Complete variable domain (other parts from reference TRBV11-3 and TRBJ2-3): EAGVVQSPRYKIIEKKQPVAFWCNPISGHNTLYWYLQNLGQGPELLIRYENEEAVDDSQLPKDRFSAERLKGVDSTLKIQPAELGDSAVYLCASSLDAGAASVYTQYFGPGTRLTVL.

The chain couples TRBV28 to TRBJ1-1; no clear D. The germline V gene encodes CDR1 MDHEN and CDR2 SYDVKM. V was shortened by 7 bases and J by 6 bases, with 6 bases between the two germline ends. The CDR3 loop spans 10 amino acids. The CDR3 DNA sequence: TGTGCCAGCATAAGGGCTGAAGCTTTCTTT. This translates into CASIRAEAFF.

This clonotype was detected many times. This chain joins TRBV20-1 and TRBJ1-1, with 7 bases lining up with TRBD1. Germline-derived CDR1 and CDR2 are DFQATT and SNEGSKA (reference sequence). The CDR3 has 13 residues. The V and J ends lost 4 bases and 4 bases, in that order; junction bases with no gene match: 6. CDR3 sequence reads: CSATRQGGTEAFF. CDR3 in DNA: TGCAGTGCTACCAGACAGGGCGGCACTGAAGCTTTCTTT.

Many counts were recorded for this clonotype. The chain links TRBV12-3 or TRBV12-4 to TRBJ2-7; 8 nucleotides line up with TRBD2. CDR3 length: 14 residues. Losses at the gene ends were 6 bases for V and 2 bases for J; bases not matched to a gene: 6. In DNA form, the CDR3 reads TGTGCCAGCAGGTCTAGCGGGCTAACCTACGAGCAGTACTTC. This sequence encodes CASRSSGLTYEQYF.